These T cell receptor beta chains were read from a single sample in a study of Graves' ophthalmopathy and Graves' hyperthyroidism. TCRdb re-analysed the multiplex PCR reads in MiXCR, keeping a single row per CDR3 protein. In the table there are 740,000 or so distinct CDR3 sequences, around 40% of which are singletons. The sequenced sample was peripheral blood. The receptors come from an adult man with Graves' ophthalmopathy. Each CDR3 is given with its conserved first and last residue. Each record gives: clone size, V gene, J gene, D gene, CDR3 protein, CDR3 DNA. D genes are given only for firm matches. Size values are once, few and many counts, or a class for expanded clones, and some rows have none.

clone size: .; V gene: TRBV2; J gene: TRBJ2-5; D gene: .; CDR3 protein: CASMQAQYF; CDR3 DNA: TGTGCCAGCATGCAGGCCCAGTACTTC
clone size: .; V gene: TRBV12-5; J gene: TRBJ2-5; D gene: .; CDR3 protein: CASGLSRETQYF; CDR3 DNA: TGTGCTAGTGGTTTGTCCCGGGAGACCCAGTACTTC
clone size: .; V gene: TRBV2; J gene: TRBJ1-1; D gene: .; CDR3 protein: CASSPVSIDLEAFF; CDR3 DNA: TGTGCCAGCAGCCCGGTCAGTATCGACCTTGAAGCTTTCTTT
clone size: many; V gene: TRBV7-9; J gene: TRBJ1-2; D gene: TRBD1; CDR3 protein: CASSPRGQGANGYTF; CDR3 DNA: TGTGCCAGCAGCCCGAGGGGACAGGGGGCAAATGGCTACACCTTC
clone size: .; V gene: TRBV5-1; J gene: TRBJ1-4; D gene: .; CDR3 protein: CASSPLRDATNEKLFF; CDR3 DNA: TGCGCCAGCAGCCCGTTAAGGGATGCAACTAATGAAAAACTGTTTTTT
clone size: many; V gene: TRBV15; J gene: TRBJ2-5; D gene: .; CDR3 protein: CATSRDGETQYF; CDR3 DNA: TGTGCCACCAGCAGAGATGGGGAGACCCAGTACTTC
clone size: once; V gene: TRBV3-1; J gene: TRBJ1-1; D gene: .; CDR3 protein: CASSHGQGLNTEAFF; CDR3 DNA: TGTGCCAGCAGCCACGGTCAAGGTCTCAACACTGAAGCTTTCTTT
clone size: .; V gene: TRBV7-2; J gene: TRBJ1-5; D gene: .; CDR3 protein: CASSLAVTGINQPQHF; CDR3 DNA: TGTGCCAGCAGCTTAGCGGTCACAGGGATCAATCAGCCCCAGCATTTT
clone size: many; V gene: TRBV7-2; J gene: TRBJ1-2; D gene: .; CDR3 protein: CASSLVSADSGYGYTF; CDR3 DNA: TGTGCCAGCAGCTTAGTCTCCGCGGACAGCGGCTATGGCTACACCTTC
clone size: once; V gene: TRBV25-1; J gene: TRBJ1-6; D gene: TRBD1; CDR3 protein: CASWDREHSPLHF; CDR3 DNA: TGTGCCAGTTGGGACAGGGAGCATTCACCCCTCCACTTT
clone size: many; V gene: TRBV24-1; J gene: TRBJ2-6; D gene: TRBD1; CDR3 protein: CATSGPGGFGANVLTF; CDR3 DNA: TGTGCCACCAGTGGCCCAGGGGGATTTGGGGCCAACGTCCTGACTTTC
clone size: .; V gene: TRBV20-1; J gene: TRBJ2-7; D gene: TRBD2; CDR3 protein: CSARPLAALSYEQYF; CDR3 DNA: TGCAGTGCGAGGCCACTAGCGGCGCTCTCCTACGAGCAGTACTTC
clone size: .; V gene: TRBV20-1; J gene: TRBJ1-1; D gene: TRBD1; CDR3 protein: CSAPWDSNTEAFF; CDR3 DNA: TGCAGTGCTCCCTGGGACAGTAACACTGAAGCTTTCTTT
clone size: few; V gene: TRBV3-1; J gene: TRBJ2-7; D gene: .; CDR3 protein: CASSLTVNYEQYF; CDR3 DNA: TGTGCCAGCAGCCTGACAGTAAACTACGAGCAGTACTTC
clone size: .; V gene: TRBV2; J gene: TRBJ2-6; D gene: .; CDR3 protein: CASTFETGSSSGANVLTF; CDR3 DNA: TGTGCCAGCACCTTTGAGACAGGCTCGAGCTCTGGGGCCAACGTCCTGACTTTC
clone size: .; V gene: TRBV2; J gene: TRBJ1-2; D gene: TRBD1; CDR3 protein: CASSPQGRPWLGYTF; CDR3 DNA: TGTGCCAGCAGCCCACAGGGGCGCCCCTGGCTCGGCTACACCTTC
clone size: many; V gene: TRBV7-8; J gene: TRBJ1-2; D gene: .; CDR3 protein: CASSLVKDYGYTF; CDR3 DNA: TGTGCCAGCAGCTTAGTCAAAGACTATGGCTACACCTTC